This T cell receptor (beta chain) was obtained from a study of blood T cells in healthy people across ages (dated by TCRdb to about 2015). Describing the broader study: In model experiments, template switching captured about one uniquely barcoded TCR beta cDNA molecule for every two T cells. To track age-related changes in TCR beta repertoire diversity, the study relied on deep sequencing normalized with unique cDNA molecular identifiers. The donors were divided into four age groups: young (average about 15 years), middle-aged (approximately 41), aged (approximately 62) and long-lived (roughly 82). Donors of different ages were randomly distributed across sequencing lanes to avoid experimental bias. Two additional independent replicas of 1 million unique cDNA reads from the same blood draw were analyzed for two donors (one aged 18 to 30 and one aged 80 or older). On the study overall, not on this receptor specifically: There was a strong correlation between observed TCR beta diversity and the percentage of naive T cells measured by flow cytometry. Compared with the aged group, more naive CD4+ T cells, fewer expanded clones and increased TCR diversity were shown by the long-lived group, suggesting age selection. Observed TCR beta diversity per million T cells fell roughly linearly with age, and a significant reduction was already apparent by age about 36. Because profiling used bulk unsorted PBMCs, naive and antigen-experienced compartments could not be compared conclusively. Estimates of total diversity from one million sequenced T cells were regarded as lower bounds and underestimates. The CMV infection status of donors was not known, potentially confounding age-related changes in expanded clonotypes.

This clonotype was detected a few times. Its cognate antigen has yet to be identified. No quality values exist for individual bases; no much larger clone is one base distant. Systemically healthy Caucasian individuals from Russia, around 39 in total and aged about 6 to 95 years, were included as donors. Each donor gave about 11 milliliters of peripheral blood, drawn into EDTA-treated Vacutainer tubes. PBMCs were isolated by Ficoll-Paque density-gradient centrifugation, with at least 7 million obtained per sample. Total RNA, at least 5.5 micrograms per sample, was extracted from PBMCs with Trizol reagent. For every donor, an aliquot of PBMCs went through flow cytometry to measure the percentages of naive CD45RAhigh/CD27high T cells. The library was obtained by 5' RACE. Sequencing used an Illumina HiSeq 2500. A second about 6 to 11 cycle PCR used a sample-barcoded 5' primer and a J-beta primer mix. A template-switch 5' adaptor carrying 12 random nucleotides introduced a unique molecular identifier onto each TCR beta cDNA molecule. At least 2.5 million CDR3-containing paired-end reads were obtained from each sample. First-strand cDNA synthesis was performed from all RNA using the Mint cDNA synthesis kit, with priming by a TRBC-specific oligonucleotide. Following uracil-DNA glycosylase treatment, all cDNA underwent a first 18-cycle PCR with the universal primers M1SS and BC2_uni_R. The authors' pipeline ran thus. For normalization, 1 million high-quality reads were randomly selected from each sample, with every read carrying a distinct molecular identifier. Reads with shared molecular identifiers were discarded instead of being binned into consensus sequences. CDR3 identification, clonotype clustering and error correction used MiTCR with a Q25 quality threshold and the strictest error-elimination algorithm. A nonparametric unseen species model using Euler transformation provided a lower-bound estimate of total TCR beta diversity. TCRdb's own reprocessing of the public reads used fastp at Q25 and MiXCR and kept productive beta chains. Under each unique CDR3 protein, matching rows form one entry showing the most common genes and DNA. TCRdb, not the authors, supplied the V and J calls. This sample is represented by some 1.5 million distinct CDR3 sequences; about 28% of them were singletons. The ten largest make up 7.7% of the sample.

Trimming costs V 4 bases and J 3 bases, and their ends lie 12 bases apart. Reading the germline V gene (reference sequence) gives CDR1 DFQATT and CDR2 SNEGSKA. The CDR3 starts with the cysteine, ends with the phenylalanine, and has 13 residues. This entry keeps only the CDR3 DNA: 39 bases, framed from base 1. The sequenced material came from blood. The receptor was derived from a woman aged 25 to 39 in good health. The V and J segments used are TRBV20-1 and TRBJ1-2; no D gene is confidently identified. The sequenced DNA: TGCAGTGCTACGGAGGGTTTTGACTATGGCTACACCTTC. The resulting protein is CSATEGFDYGYTF.